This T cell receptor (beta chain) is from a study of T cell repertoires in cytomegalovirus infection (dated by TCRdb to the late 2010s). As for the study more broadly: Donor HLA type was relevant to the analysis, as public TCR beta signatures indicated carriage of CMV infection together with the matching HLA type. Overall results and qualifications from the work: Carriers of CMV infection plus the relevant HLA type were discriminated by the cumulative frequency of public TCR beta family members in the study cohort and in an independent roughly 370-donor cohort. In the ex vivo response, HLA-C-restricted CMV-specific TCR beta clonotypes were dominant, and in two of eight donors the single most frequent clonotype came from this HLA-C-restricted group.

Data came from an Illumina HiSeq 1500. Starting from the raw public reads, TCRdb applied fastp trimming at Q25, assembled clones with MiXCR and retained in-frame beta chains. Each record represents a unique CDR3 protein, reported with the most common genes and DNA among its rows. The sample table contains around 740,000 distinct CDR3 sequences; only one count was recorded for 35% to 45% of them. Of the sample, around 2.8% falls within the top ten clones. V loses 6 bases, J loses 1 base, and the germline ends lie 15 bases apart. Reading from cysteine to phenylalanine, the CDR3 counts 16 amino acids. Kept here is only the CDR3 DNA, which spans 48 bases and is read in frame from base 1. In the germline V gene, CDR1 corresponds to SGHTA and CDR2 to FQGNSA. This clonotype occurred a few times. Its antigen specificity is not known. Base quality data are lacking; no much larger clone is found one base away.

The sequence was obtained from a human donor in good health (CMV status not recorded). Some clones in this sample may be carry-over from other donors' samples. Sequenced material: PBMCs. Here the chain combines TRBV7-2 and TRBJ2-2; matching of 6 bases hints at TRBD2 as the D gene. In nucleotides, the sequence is TGTGCCAGCAGACCCCAGAGTAGCGGGAACACCGGGGAGCTGTTTTTT. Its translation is CASRPQSSGNTGELFF. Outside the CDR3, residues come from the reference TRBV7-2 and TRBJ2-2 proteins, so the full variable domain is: GAGVSQSPSNKVTEKGKDVELRCDPISGHTALYWYRQSLGQGLEFLIYFQGNSAPDKSGLPSDRFSAERTGGSVSTLTIQRTQQEDSAVYLCASRPQSSGNTGELFFGEGSRLTVL.